Given below is one T cell receptor beta chain in context. Compared with germline, one end of the junction differs, possibly owing to a read error. TCRdb re-called the 5' RACE reads through MiXCR, storing one row per CDR3 protein. The repertoire has almost 600,000 distinct CDR3 sequences, around an eighth of them found once; the top ten carry roughly 13%. The germline gives CDR1 SSHAT, CDR2 FNYEAQ (reference sequence). The CDR3 length is 11 residues. The source of the sample is a study of T cells after yellow fever vaccination. The receptor was isolated from a man aged 25-45 years who received the YFV17D yellow fever vaccine. This specimen was PBMCs, taken on the day of the yellow fever booster vaccination. The rearrangement uses TRBV7-7 and TRBJ2-5; D uncertain. CDR3: CASTPRETQYF. The CDR3, as DNA: TGTGCTAGCACCCCGAGGGAGACCCAGTACTTC.